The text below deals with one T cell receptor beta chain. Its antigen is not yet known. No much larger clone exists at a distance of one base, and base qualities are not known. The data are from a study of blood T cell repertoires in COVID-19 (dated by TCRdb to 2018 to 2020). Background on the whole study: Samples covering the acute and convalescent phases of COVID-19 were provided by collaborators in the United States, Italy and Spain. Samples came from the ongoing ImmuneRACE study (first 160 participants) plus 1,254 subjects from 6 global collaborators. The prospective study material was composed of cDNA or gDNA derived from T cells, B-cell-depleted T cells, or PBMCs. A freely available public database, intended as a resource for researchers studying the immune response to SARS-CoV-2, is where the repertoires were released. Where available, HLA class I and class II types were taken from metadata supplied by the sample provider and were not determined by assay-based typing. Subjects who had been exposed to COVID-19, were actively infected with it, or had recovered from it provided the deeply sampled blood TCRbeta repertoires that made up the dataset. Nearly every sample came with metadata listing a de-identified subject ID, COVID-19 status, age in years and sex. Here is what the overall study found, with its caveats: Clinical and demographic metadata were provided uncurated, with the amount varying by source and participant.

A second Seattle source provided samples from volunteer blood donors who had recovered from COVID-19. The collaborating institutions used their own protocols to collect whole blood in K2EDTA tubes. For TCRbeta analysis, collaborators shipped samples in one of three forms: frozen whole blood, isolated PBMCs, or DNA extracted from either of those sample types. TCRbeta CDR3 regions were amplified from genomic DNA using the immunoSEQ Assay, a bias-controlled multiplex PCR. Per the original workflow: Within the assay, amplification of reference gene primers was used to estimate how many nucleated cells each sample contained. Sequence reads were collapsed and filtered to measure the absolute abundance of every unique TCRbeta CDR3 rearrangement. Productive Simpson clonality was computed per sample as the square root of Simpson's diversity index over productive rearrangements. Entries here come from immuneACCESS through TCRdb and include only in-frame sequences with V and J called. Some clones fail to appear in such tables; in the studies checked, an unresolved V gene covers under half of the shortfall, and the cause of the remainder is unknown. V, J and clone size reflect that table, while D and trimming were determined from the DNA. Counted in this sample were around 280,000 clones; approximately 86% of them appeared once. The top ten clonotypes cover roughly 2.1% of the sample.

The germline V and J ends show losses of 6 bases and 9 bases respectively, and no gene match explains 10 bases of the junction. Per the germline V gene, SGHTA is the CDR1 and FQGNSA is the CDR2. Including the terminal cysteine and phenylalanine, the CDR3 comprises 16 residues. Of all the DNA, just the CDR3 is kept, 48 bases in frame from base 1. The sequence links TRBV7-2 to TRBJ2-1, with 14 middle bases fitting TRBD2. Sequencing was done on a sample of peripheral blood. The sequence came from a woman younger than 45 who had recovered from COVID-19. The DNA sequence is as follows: TGTGCCAGCAGGGAAACCGGGACTAGCGGGGGAAGTGAGCAGTTCTTC. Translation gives CASRETGTSGGSEQFF.